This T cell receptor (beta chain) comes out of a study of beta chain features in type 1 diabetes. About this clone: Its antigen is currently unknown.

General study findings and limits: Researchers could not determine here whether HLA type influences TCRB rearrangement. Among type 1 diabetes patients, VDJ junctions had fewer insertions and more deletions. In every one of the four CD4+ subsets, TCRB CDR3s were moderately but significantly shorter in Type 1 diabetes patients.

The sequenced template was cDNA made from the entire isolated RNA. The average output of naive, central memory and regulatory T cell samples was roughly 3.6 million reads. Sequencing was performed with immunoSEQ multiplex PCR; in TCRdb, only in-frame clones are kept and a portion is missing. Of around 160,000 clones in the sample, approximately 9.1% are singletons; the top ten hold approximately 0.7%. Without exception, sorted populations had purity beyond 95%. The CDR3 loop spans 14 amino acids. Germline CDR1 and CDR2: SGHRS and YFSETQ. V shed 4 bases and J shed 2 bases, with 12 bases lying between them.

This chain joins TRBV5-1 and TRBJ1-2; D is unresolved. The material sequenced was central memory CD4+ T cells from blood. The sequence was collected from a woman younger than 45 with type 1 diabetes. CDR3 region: CASSEDIANYGYTF. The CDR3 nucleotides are TGCGCCAGCAGCGAAGACATTGCGAACTATGGCTACACCTTC.